This T cell receptor beta chain was captured in a study of blood T cell repertoires in COVID-19. The ends lost 3 bases at V and 1 base at J; junction bases unmatched: 3. The CDR3 extends over 15 amino acids. Germline V gene sequence: CDR1 SNHLY, CDR2 FYNNEI. Authors' data handling: Nucleated cell counts were estimated from reference gene primer amplification. The table came from immunoSEQ multiplex PCR; TCRdb's copy has only in-frame clones and leaves some out. V and J calls plus clone size are reproduced from that table; the DNA served to infer D and trimming. The sample holds 200,000 to 250,000 clones; about 90% are singletons and the top ten take about 3%.

This chain connects TRBV2 to TRBJ2-7; 10 bases are a match to TRBD2. The sequenced material came from peripheral blood. This TCR was sampled from a woman aged 25 to 39 who had recovered from COVID-19. The CDR3 region is CASSDLAGDSYEQYF. CDR3 in DNA: TGTGCCAGCAGTGATCTAGCGGGGGATTCCTACGAGCAGTACTTC.